The 16 T cell receptor beta chains below were found in one sample sequenced in a study of blood T cells in healthy people across ages. Alongside a J-beta primer mix, a sample-barcoded 5' primer served in a second PCR lasting roughly 6 to 12 cycles. From the 5' RACE reads, TCRdb called clonotypes with MiXCR, one entry per CDR3 protein. The table records over 950,000 distinct CDR3 sequences, about 51% of them present only once. Material: blood. These receptors were taken from a woman aged 55-69 years in good health.

This clonotype was found a few times. V usage is TRBV7-3 and J usage is TRBJ2-3; possibly TRBD1 or TRBD2 for D (5 bases each). The length of the CDR3 is 13 residues. CDR1 SGHTA and CDR2 FQGTGA come from the germline V gene. Trimming stripped 4 bases from V and 4 bases from J, with 9 bases between. CDR3 sequence: CASSYRDADTQYF. CDR3 coding DNA: TGTGCCAGCAGCTACCGGGACGCAGATACGCAGTATTTT.

Here the CDR3 DNA reads TGTGCCAGCAGCTCCGCTAGGGGACTCAAAAACATTCAGTACTTC. Residues: CASSSARGLKNIQYF. This rearrangement joins TRBV7-2 to TRBJ2-4, with D tentatively TRBD2 (6 bases). CDR1 is SGHTA, CDR2 FQGNSA, per germline. The length of the CDR3 is 15 residues. Trimming cost V 4 bases and J 3 bases, with 13 bases left between them.

The rearrangement links TRBV20-1 to TRBJ2-3; TRBD2 agrees at 8 bases. The CDR3 sequence is 15 residues long. Germline CDR1 reads DFQATT; CDR2 reads SNEGSKA (reference sequence). The V segment lost 1 base and the J segment 2 bases; nucleotides outside the gene matches: 5. The CDR3 DNA reads TGCAGTGCTAGAGTGGGTAGCGGGGTCACAGATACGCAGTATTTT. Amino acid sequence: CSARVGSGVTDTQYF.

This chain connects TRBV7-2 to TRBJ2-7; tentatively, D is TRBD1 or TRBD2 (5 bases each). The CDR3 has 15 amino acids. V lost 2 bases to trimming and J lost 6 bases, with 17 bases between them. Germline V gene sequence: CDR1 SGHTA, CDR2 FQGNSA. The CDR3 region has the DNA TGTGCCAGCAGCTTATCCCCGGAAAGAGGGGCCGAGCAGTACTTC. The encoded protein is CASSLSPERGAEQYF.

The rearrangement uses TRBV10-1 and TRBJ2-5; no definite D call. V gave up 0 bases and J gave up 3 bases, with 5 bases separating them. The V gene's germline CDR1 is WNHNN and CDR2 SYGVQD (reference sequence). This CDR3 is built from 13 residues. The CDR3 is CASSESGEETQYF. CDR3 nucleotide sequence: TGCGCCAGCAGTGAGTCCGGAGAAGAGACCCAGTACTTC.

The rearrangement links TRBV29-1 to TRBJ2-7; tentatively, D is TRBD2 (6 bases). The germline gives CDR1 SQVTM, CDR2 ANQGSEA. V was trimmed by 5 bases and J by 7 bases, leaving 21 bases between them. The CDR3 loop spans 14 amino acids. The CDR3 DNA sequence: TGCAGCGTTAGGCGTAGCGGAACACAGAATGAGCAGTACTTC. It translates to CSVRRSGTQNEQYF.

This clonotype has a handful of counts. The chain is built from TRBV4-3 and TRBJ1-5, with 9 bases lining up with TRBD1. V was pared by 0 bases and J by 5 bases, with 2 bases of the junction left unmatched. The CDR3 totals 15 residues. CDR1 LGHNA and CDR2 YSLEER come from the germline V gene. The CDR3 bases are TGCGCCAGCAGCCAAGATGGACAGGGGTATCAGCCCCAGCATTTT. Protein: CASSQDGQGYQPQHF.

DNA for the CDR3: TGTGCCAGCAGCTTGCAACCGGGACTTGCCACCGGGGAGCTGTTTTTT. Translated: CASSLQPGLATGELFF. The V and J genes are TRBV7-7 and TRBJ2-2; the D gene is possibly TRBD2 (6 bases). Trimming pared 3 bases from V and 4 bases from J, leaving 15 bases between. CDR3 length: 16 residues. Germline lookup yields CDR1 SSHAT and CDR2 FNYEAQ (reference sequence).

This clonotype was observed a handful of times. The chain links TRBV11-2 to TRBJ1-4; 7 nucleotides agree with TRBD1. V gave up 3 bases and J gave up 7 bases; unmatched junction bases: 5. The CDR3 extends over 14 amino acids. Germline assignment: CDR1 SGHAT and CDR2 FQNNGV. Here the CDR3 DNA reads TGTGCCAGCAGCTTCCTGGACAGGCCTGAAAAACTGTTTTTT. It translates to CASSFLDRPEKLFF.

The rearrangement uses TRBV12-3 or TRBV12-4 and TRBJ2-5; 8 bases agree with TRBD2. The CDR3 contains 13 residues. Trimming removed 5 bases from V and 7 bases from J; junction bases left unmatched: 6. CDR3 nucleotide sequence: TGTGCCAGCAGTCTCCGGGGGGGTTGGACCCAGTACTTC. This gives the protein CASSLRGGWTQYF.

The V and J genes are TRBV7-9 and TRBJ2-5; TRBD1 aligns across 10 bases. This CDR3 is 14 amino acids long. Trimming cost V 6 bases and J 2 bases; bases outside gene matches: 3. The germline V gene has CDR1 SEHNR and CDR2 FQNEAQ (reference sequence). CDR3 protein: CASRRTGGQETQYF. CDR3 DNA: TGTGCCAGCAGGCGGACAGGGGGACAAGAGACCCAGTACTTC.

This sequence joins TRBV2 and TRBJ1-4, with D hard to call. Between the trimmed V and J ends, which lost 6 bases and 5 bases, there was a span of 16 bases. The V gene's germline CDR1 is SNHLY and CDR2 FYNNEI. The CDR3 length is 15 residues. CDR3 nucleotides: TGTGCCAGCAGGTATCGAAGGAATTCCAATGAAAAACTGTTTTTT. Encoded protein: CASRYRRNSNEKLFF.

This rearrangement joins TRBV12-5 to TRBJ2-7; 7 bases agree with TRBD1. The germline V gene encodes CDR1 LGHNT and CDR2 FRNRAP. V gave up 5 bases and J gave up 3 bases; unmatched junction bases: 10. This CDR3 contains 15 residues. This CDR3 reads CASGIPGTDFYEQYF. The CDR3 bases are TGTGCTAGTGGTATCCCCGGGACAGACTTCTACGAGCAGTACTTC.

The chain has TRBV28 and TRBJ2-1; D call uncertain. CDR1 is MDHEN, CDR2 SYDVKM, per germline. The CDR3 runs to 12 residues. V was trimmed by 1 base and J by 9 bases, leaving 7 bases between them. The CDR3 spells CASSLYGIEQFF. Here the CDR3 DNA reads TGTGCCAGCAGTTTATATGGGATTGAGCAGTTCTTC.

The genes are TRBV18 and TRBJ2-1, with a tentative D call TRBD2 (6 bases). Looked up from germline, CDR1 is KGHSH and CDR2 is LQKENI. Trimming took 3 bases from V and 0 from J, leaving 6 bases between them. The CDR3 loop spans 14 amino acids. The CDR3 sequence: CASSPDYSYNEQFF. For the CDR3, the DNA is TGTGCCAGCTCACCGGACTACTCCTACAATGAGCAGTTCTTC. Full variable domain (remainder filled in from reference TRBV18 and TRBJ2-1): NAGVMQNPRHLVRRRGQEARLRCSPMKGHSHVYWYRQLPEEGLKFMVYLQKENIIDESGMPKERFSAEFPKEGPSILRIQQVVRGDSAAYFCASSPDYSYNEQFFGPGTRLTVL.

V and J are TRBV30 and TRBJ2-5; D remains ambiguous. Trimming pared 0 bases from V and 0 bases from J, leaving 2 bases between. The germline V gene encodes CDR1 GTSNPN and CDR2 SVGIG (reference sequence). The CDR3 totals 12 residues. CDR3 coding DNA: TGTGCCTGGAGTGTTCACCAAGAGACCCAGTACTTC. This encodes CAWSVHQETQYF.